These 5 T cell receptor beta chains were all obtained from the same sample, sequenced in a study of identifying expanded T cells in peripheral blood. Sequencing used immunoSEQ multiplex PCR; TCRdb keeps in-frame clones, though not all of them. This sample has 70,000 or so clones; almost 90% occur once, and the top ten carry over 2.5%. The sequenced sample was blood. Receptor source: a person between 18 and 75 years old in good health.

The chain combines TRBV4-3 with TRBJ2-3; perhaps TRBD2 as D (5 bases). Trimming removed 1 base from V and 5 bases from J, with 16 bases in between. The CDR3 is 16 residues long. Germline V gene lookup returns CDR1 LGHNA and CDR2 YSLEER. The CDR3 sequence is CASSQVGRSGRDTQYF. The CDR3 DNA follows: TGCGCCAGCAGCCAAGTTGGCCGCAGCGGAAGAGATACGCAGTATTTT.

The V and J genes are TRBV7-2 and TRBJ2-1; 8 bases match TRBD1. With 4 bases clipped from V and 1 base from J, the junction kept 3 bases outside the gene matches. This CDR3 contains 15 residues. Germline CDR1 reads SGHTA; CDR2 reads FQGNSA. The CDR3 is CASSSTGVSYNEQFF. The CDR3 DNA is TGTGCCAGCAGCTCGACAGGGGTGTCCTACAATGAGCAGTTCTTC. Filled out from reference TRBV7-2 and TRBJ2-1, the complete variable domain reads GAGVSQSPSNKVTEKGKDVELRCDPISGHTALYWYRQSLGQGLEFLIYFQGNSAPDKSGLPSDRFSAERTGGSVSTLTIQRTQQEDSAVYLCASSSTGVSYNEQFFGPGTRLTVL.

This sequence joins TRBV14 and TRBJ2-6; 7 positions agree with TRBD1. Germline values: CDR1 SGHDN, CDR2 FVKESK. The ends lost 2 bases at V and 0 bases at J; junction bases unmatched: 13. The CDR3 runs 20 residues. CDR3 DNA sequence: TGTGCCAGCAGCCAACCAACCTTCCCAGGGGGTGACTCTGGGGCCAACGTCCTGACTTTC. Protein product: CASSQPTFPGGDSGANVLTF.

The rearrangement joins TRBV7-3 to TRBJ2-1; D gene unclear. The V gene lost 4 bases and the J gene lost 2 bases, with 6 bases spanning the gap. The length of the CDR3 is 13 residues. The germline V gene encodes CDR1 SGHTA and CDR2 FQGTGA. The CDR3 loop reads CASSSPPYNEQFF. DNA for the CDR3: TGTGCCAGCAGCTCCCCGCCCTACAATGAGCAGTTCTTC.

The chain links TRBV5-1 to TRBJ2-3, with 7 bases aligning to TRBD1. The CDR3 loop spans 17 amino acids. Germline values: CDR1 SGHRS, CDR2 YFSETQ. Trimming removed 0 bases from V and 2 bases from J; junction bases left unmatched: 9. Here the CDR3 DNA reads TGCGCCAGCAGCTTGGAGAGGGGGCGCGCCCCCACAGATACGCAGTATTTT. Its protein is CASSLERGRAPTDTQYF.